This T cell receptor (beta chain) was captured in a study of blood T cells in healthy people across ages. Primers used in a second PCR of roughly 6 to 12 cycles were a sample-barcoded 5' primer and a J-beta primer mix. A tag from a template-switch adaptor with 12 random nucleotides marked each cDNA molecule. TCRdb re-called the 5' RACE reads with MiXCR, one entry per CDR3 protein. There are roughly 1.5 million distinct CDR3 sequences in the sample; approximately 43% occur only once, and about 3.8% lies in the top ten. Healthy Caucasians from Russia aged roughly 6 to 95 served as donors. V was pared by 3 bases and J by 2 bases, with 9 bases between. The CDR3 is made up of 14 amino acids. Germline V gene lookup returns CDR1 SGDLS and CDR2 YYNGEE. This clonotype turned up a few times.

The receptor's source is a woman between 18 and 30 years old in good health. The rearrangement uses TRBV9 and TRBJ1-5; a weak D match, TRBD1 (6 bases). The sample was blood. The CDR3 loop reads CASSAGQRNQPQHF. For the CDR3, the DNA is TGTGCCAGCAGCGCGGGACAACGCAATCAGCCCCAGCATTTT.